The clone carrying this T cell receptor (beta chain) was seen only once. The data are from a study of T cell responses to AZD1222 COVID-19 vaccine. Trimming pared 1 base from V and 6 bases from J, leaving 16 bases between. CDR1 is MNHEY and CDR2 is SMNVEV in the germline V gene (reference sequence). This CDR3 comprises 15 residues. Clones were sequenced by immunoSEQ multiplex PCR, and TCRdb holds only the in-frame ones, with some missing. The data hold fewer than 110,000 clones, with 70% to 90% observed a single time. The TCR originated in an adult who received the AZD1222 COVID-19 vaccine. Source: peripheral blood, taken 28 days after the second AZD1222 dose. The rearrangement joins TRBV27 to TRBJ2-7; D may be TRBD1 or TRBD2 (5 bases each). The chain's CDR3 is CASSLLSGATGEQYF. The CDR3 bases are TGTGCCAGCAGTTTATTGTCCGGGGCGACGGGCGAGCAGTACTTC.